This TCR beta chain was captured in a study of beta chain features in type 1 diabetes. With V trimmed by 10 bases and J by 10 bases, 14 bases remained unmatched. The CDR3 has 14 amino acids. The germline V gene encodes CDR1 SGHNT and CDR2 YYREEE (reference sequence). Every isolated RNA sample was fully reverse transcribed, so sequencing captured expressed TCRB transcripts. Sequenced by immunoSEQ multiplex PCR; TCRdb stores in-frame clones only, minus some. The sample holds about 350,000 clones, roughly a fifth seen once. This clonotype was obtained from a woman aged 18 to 35 in good health. Sequencing was carried out using naive CD4+ T cells from blood. J is TRBJ2-1 and V is TRBV5-4, with 10 bases lining up with TRBD1. CDR3 nucleotides: TGTGCCGGACAACGCGACAGGGGGCGCTTGGAGCAGTTCTTC. It yields the protein CAGQRDRGRLEQFF.